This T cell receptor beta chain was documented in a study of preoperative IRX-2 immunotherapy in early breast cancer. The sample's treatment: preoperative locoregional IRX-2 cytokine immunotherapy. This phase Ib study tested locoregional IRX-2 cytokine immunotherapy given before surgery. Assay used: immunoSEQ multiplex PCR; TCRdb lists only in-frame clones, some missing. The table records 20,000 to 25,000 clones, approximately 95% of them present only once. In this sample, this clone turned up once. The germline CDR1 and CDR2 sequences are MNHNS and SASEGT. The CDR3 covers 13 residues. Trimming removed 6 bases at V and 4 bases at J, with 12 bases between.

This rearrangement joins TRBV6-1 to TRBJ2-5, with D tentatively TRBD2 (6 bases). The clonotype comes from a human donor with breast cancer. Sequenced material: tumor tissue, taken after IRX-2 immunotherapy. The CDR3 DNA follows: TGTGCCAGCAGGGTAGCGGAGAGAGAGACCCAGTACTTC. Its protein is CASRVAERETQYF.